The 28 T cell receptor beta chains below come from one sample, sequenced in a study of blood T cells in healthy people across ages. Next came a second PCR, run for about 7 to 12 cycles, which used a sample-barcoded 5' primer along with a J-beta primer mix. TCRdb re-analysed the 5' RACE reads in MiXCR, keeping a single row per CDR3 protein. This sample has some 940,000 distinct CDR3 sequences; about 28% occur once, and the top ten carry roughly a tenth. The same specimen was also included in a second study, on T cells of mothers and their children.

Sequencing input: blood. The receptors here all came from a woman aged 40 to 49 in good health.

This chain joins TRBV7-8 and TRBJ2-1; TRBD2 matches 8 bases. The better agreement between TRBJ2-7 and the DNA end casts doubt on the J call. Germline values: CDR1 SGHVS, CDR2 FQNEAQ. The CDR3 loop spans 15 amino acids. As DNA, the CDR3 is TGTGCCAGCAGTCTTAGCGGGGCCTCCTACAATGAGCAGTACTTC. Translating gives CASSLSGASYNEQYF.

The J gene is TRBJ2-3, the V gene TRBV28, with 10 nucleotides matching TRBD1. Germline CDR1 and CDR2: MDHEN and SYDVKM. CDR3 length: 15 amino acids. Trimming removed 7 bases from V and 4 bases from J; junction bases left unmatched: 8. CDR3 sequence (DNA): TGTGCCAGCAAAGAGTCGGGGACAGGGGCAGATACGCAGTATTTT. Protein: CASKESGTGADTQYF.

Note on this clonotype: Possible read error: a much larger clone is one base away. The CDR3 here is CANSPGQGTTYEQYF. The CDR3 DNA is TGCGCCAACAGCCCGGGTCAGGGGACCACCTACGAGCAGTACTTC. The J gene is TRBJ2-4, the V gene TRBV5-1, with D possibly being TRBD1 (6 bases). The J call may be mistaken, given a closer DNA end match to TRBJ2-7. The CDR3 length is 15 residues. Germline V lookup: CDR1 SGHRS, CDR2 YFSETQ.

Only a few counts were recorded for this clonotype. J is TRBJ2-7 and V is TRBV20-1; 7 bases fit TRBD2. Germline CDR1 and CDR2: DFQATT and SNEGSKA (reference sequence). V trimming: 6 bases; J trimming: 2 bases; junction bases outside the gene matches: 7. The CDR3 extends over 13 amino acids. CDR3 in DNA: TGCAGTGCGGGGGAGGGATCCCCCTACGAGCAGTACTTC. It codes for CSAGEGSPYEQYF.

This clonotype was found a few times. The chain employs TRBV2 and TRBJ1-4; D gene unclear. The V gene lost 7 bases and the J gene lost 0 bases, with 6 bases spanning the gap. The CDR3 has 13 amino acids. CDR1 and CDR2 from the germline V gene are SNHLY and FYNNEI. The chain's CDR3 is CASKKATNEKLFF. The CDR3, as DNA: TGTGCCAGCAAAAAAGCAACTAATGAAAAACTGTTTTTT.

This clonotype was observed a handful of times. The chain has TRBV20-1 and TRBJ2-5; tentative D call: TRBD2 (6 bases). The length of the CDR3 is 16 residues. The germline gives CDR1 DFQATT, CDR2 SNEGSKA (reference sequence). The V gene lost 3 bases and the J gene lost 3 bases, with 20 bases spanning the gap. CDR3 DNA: TGCAGTGCTAGGGGATTCCCGGGGGAAAGAGAAGAGACCCAGTACTTC. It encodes CSARGFPGEREETQYF.

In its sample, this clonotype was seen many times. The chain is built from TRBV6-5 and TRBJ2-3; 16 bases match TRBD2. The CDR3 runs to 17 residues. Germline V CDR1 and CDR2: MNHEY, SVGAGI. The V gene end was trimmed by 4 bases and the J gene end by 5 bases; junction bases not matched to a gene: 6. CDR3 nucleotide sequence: TGTGCCAGCAGTTGGGGACTAGCGGGGGGGCAGGGAGATACGCAGTATTTT. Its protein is CASSWGLAGGQGDTQYF.

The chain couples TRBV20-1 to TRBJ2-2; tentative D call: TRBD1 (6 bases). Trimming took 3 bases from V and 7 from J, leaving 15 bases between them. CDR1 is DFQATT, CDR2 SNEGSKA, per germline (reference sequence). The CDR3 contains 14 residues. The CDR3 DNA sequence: TGCAGTGCTAGGTCGTGGGGGCAGGGCGGGGAGCTGTTTTTT. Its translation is CSARSWGQGGELFF.

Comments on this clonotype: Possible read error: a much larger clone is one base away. CDR3 in DNA: TGCAGTGCTAGAGTAGCGGGGGGTTACAATGAGCAGTTCTTC. It specifies CSARVAGGYNEQFF. The chain uses TRBV20-1 and TRBJ2-1, with 10 bases that match TRBD2. The CDR3 consists of 14 residues. From germline, CDR1 is DFQATT and CDR2 SNEGSKA (reference sequence). V shed 1 base, J shed 4 bases, and the junction held 1 base outside the gene matches.

CDR3 in amino acids: CSATLQGVREGETQYF. The CDR3 DNA sequence: TGCAGTGCTACCCTCCAGGGGGTGCGGGAAGGAGAGACCCAGTACTTC. The gene calls are TRBV20-1 and TRBJ2-5, with a weak D call TRBD1 (7 bases). Trimming stripped 4 bases from V and 4 bases from J, with 22 bases between. This CDR3 is 16 amino acids long. Germline CDR1 reads DFQATT; CDR2 reads SNEGSKA (reference sequence).

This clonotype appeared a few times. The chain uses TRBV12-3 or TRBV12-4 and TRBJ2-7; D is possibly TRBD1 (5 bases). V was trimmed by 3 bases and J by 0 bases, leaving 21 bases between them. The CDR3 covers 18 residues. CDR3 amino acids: CASSFRKSRVTSSYEQYF. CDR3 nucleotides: TGTGCCAGCAGTTTCCGGAAGAGCAGGGTCACCAGCTCCTACGAGCAGTACTTC.

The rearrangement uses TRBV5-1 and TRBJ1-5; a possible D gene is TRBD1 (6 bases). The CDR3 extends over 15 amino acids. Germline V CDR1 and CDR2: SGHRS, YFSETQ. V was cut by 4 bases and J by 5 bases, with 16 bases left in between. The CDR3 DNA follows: TGCGCCAGCAGCCCGGAGGGGGGAAAACATCAGCCCCAGCATTTT. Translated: CASSPEGGKHQPQHF.

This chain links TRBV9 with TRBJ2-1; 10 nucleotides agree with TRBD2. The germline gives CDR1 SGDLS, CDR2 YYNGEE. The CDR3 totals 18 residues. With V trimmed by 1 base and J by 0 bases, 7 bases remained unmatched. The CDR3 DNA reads TGTGCCAGCAGCGTATCTAGCGGGGGCCCCAGCTCCTACAATGAGCAGTTCTTC. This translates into CASSVSSGGPSSYNEQFF. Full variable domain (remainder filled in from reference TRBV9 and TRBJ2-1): DSGVTQTPKHLITATGQRVTLRCSPRSGDLSVYWYQQSLDQGLQFLIQYYNGEERAKGNILERFSAQQFPDLHSELNLSSLELGDSALYFCASSVSSGGPSSYNEQFFGPGTRLTVL.

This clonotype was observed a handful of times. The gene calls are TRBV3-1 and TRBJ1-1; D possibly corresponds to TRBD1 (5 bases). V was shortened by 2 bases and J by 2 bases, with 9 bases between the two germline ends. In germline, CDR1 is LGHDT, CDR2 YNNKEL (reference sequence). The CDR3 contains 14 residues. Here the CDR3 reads CASSQKGYNTEAFF. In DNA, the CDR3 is TGTGCCAGCAGCCAAAAGGGGTACAACACTGAAGCTTTCTTT.

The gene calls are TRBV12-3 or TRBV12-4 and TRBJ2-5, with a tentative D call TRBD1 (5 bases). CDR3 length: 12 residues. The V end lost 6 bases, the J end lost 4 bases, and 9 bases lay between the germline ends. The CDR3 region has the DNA TGTGCCAGCAGCGACCAGGGAGAGACCCAGTACTTC. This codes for CASSDQGETQYF.

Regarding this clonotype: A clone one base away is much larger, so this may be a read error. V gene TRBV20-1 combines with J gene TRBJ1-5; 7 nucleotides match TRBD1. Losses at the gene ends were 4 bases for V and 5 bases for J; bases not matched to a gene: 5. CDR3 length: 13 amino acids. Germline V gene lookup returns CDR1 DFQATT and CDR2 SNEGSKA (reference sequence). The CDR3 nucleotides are TGCAGTGCTACTAGGGACAGCGATCAGCCCCAGCATTTT. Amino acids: CSATRDSDQPQHF.

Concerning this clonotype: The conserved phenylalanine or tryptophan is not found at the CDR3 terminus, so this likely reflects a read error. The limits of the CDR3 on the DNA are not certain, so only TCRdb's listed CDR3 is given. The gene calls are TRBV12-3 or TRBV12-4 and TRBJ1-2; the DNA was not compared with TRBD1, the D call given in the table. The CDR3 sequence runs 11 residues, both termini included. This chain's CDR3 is CASRQDSQGTV.

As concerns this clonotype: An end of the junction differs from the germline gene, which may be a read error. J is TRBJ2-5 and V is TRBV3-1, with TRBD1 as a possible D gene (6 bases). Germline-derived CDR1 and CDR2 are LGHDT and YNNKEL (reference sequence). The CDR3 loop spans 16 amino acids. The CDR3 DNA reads TGTGCCAGCAGCCAAGTAAGGCTAGACAGGCAGGAGATCCAGTACTTC. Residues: CASSQVRLDRQEIQYF.

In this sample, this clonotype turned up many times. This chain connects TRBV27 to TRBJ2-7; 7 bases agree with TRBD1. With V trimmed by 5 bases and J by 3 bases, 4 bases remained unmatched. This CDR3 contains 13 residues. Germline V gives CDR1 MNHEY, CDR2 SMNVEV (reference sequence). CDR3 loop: CASSIGTVYEQYF. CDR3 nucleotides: TGTGCCAGCAGTATCGGGACAGTCTACGAGCAGTACTTC.

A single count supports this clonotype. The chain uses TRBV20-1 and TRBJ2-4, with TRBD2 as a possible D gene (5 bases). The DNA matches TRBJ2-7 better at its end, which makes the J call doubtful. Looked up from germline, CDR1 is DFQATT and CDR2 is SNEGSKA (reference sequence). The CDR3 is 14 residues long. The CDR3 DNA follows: TGCAGTGCTGGAGGAAGGGTTTCAACCTACGAGCAGTACTTC. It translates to CSAGGRVSTYEQYF.

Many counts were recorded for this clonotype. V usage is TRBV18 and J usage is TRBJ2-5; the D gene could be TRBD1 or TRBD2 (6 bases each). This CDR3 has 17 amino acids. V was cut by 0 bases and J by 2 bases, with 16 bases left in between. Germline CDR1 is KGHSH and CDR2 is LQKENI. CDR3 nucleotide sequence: TGTGCCAGCTCACCACCGGGCAGGGGAGGACAGCAAGAGACCCAGTACTTC. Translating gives CASSPPGRGGQQETQYF. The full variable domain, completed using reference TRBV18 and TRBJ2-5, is NAGVMQNPRHLVRRRGQEARLRCSPMKGHSHVYWYRQLPEEGLKFMVYLQKENIIDESGMPKERFSAEFPKEGPSILRIQQVVRGDSAAYFCASSPPGRGGQQETQYFGPGTRLLVL.

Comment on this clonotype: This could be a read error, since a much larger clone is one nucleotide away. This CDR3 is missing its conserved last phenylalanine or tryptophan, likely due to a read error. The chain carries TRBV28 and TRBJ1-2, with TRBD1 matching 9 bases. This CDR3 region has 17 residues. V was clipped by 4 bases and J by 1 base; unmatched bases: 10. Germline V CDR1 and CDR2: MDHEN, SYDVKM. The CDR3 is CASSSHRGRMINYGYTL. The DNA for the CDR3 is TGTGCCAGCAGTTCCCACAGGGGGCGTATGATTAACTATGGCTACACCCTC.

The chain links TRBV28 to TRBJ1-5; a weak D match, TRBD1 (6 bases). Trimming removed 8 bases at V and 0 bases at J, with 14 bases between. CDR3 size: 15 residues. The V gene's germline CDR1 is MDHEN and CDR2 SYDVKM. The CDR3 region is CASVVGARSNQPQHF. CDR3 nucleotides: TGTGCCAGCGTTGTGGGGGCGCGTAGCAATCAGCCCCAGCATTTT. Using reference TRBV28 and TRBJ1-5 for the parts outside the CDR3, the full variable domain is DVKVTQSSRYLVKRTGEKVFLECVQDMDHENMFWYRQDPGLGLRLIYFSYDVKMKEKGDIPEGYSVSREKKERFSLILESASTNQTSMYLCASVVGARSNQPQHFGDGTRLSIL.

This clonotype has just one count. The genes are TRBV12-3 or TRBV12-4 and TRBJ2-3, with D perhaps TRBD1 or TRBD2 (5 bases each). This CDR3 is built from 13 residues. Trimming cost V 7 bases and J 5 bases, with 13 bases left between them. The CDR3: CASTREGKDTQYF. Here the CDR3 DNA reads TGTGCCAGCACCCGAGAGGGGAAAGATACGCAGTATTTT.

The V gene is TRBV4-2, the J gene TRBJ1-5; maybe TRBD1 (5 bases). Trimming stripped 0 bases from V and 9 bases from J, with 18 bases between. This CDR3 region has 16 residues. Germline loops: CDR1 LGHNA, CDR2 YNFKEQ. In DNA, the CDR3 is TGTGCCAGCAGCCAAGATCTTGCACAGGTAATCGTGCCCCAGCATTTT. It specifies CASSQDLAQVIVPQHF.

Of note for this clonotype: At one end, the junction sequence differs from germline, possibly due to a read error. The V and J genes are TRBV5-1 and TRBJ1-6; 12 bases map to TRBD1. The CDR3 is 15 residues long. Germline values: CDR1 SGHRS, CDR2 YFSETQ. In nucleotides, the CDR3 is TGCGCCAGCAGCAACCCGGGACAGGGGGCTACTCCCCCCCACTTT. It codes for CASSNPGQGATPPHF.

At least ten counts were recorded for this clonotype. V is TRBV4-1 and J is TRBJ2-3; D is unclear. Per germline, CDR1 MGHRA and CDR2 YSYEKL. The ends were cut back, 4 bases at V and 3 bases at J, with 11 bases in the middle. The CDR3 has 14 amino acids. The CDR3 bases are TGCGCCAGCAGCCGGACGGTGGGTACAGATACGCAGTATTTT. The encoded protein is CASSRTVGTDTQYF.

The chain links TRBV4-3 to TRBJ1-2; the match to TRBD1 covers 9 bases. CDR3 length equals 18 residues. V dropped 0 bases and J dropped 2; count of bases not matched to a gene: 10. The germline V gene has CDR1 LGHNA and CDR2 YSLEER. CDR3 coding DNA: TGCGCCAGCAGCCAAGATCGATTTGGGACAGGGAAAAACTATGGCTACACCTTC. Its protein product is CASSQDRFGTGKNYGYTF.